This entry concerns a single TCR beta chain. CDR1 and CDR2 (germline): SSHAT, FNYEAQ (reference sequence). The CDR3 runs to 13 residues. V was pared by 6 bases and J by 4 bases, with 9 bases between. Using three donor pairs, the authors sequenced unstimulated naive, memory, effector memory and TEMRA subsets. Clones were sequenced by immunoSEQ multiplex PCR, and TCRdb holds only the in-frame ones, with some missing. The sample yields tens of thousands of clones, roughly 85% seen once. This specimen comes from a study of siplizumab effects on memory and regulatory T cells. This sequence joins TRBV7-7 and TRBJ2-2; D gene ambiguous. The TCR originated in a human donor in good health. Sequences were obtained from memory CD4+ T cells sorted from blood. CDR3 coding DNA: TGTGCCAGCAGTCGGACGATCACCGGGGAGCTGTTTTTT. Encoded protein: CASSRTITGELFF. The full variable domain, its missing parts supplied by reference TRBV7-7 and TRBJ2-2, is GAGVSQSPRYKVTKRGQDVTLRCDPISSHATLYWYQQALGQGPEFLTYFNYEAQPDKSGLPSDRFSAERPEGSISTLTIQRTEQRDSAMYRCASSRTITGELFFGEGSRLTVL.